This T cell receptor (beta chain) originates from a study of T cells after yellow fever vaccination (dated by TCRdb to between 2018 and 2021). Regarding the complete study: The SMART-Seq v4 Ultra Low Input RNA kit was used to prepare libraries from fractions with low cell numbers. Bulk TCR alpha and beta repertoires were sequenced longitudinally to track T-cell clones before and after primary and booster YFV17D yellow fever vaccination. Two healthy male donors made up the cohort, one aged 18 to 30 years and the other aged 30 to 40 years. Bulk PBMC replicates and cell subsets were isolated from blood drawn at multiple timepoints before and after both primary and secondary immunization. Summary of the overall study and its limitations: Most clones expanded after primary vaccination were re-detected after the booster (just under 97% of CD4 and around 88% of CD8), suggesting broad memory maintenance. Because the study included only a couple of donors, the extent to which the findings can be generalized is limited. A small fraction of clonotypes showed up in both the CD4 and CD8 compartments, probably as a result of convergent recombination. Because abundant contaminating clonotypes from the bulk population could be contained in FACS-sorted repertoires, computational filtering was required. The secondary T-cell response was found to be weaker but faster than the primary response, with a peak reached on day 5 rather than on day 15.

Trimming at the junction amounts to 3 bases on V and 5 bases on J, and the germline ends lie 10 bases apart. The CDR3, cysteine through phenylalanine, is 13 amino acids long. Only the CDR3 DNA is retained, 39 bases long and in frame from the first base. Per the publication, the treatment or condition label means: live attenuated yellow fever vaccine strain. At each blood-draw timepoint, two biological replicates of bulk PBMCs were collected. PBMCs were isolated from peripheral blood using a standard Ficoll-Paque protocol. RNA was extracted with TriZol from bulk PBMCs, CD4 and CD8 fractions, and dextramer-positive and dextramer-negative fractions. A remark on this clonotype: Its antigen is unknown. Qualities for individual bases were not recorded, and no much larger clone is one base off.

TCR cDNA was synthesized by 5'RACE template switching, through which a universal primer site and unique molecular identifiers were introduced. Priming of cDNA synthesis was performed from both the TCR alpha and TCR beta constant segments. Libraries were amplified in two PCR steps, with sample barcodes and sequencing adapters added in the second step. Sequencing of the libraries was done on either Illumina HiSeq 2500 (2x100 bp) or NovaSeq (2x150 bp). Concerning the study's data processing: Reads were demultiplexed and collapsed into UMI consensus sequences with MIGEC, and V(D)J alignment was performed with MiXCR. Vaccine-responding clonotypes were defined with edgeR using replicate PBMC samples, requiring FDR below 0.01 and a log2 fold change above 5 up to day 15. Each bulk clonotype was labeled CD4 or CD8 based on which sequenced repertoire, CD4 or CD8, contained the clonotype at higher abundance. The public reads were run again by TCRdb, first through fastp at Q25 and then through MiXCR, and only productive beta chains were kept. Entries that share a CDR3 protein sequence are merged under the most common genes and DNA. The V and J calls were not made by the authors but by TCRdb's processing. This sample comprises some 500,000 distinct CDR3 sequences, approximately 15% of them detected only once. Roughly 13% of the sample rests with the top ten.

The input for sequencing was PBMCs, taken on the day of the yellow fever booster vaccination. The origin of this receptor is a man aged 25 to 40 who received the YFV17D yellow fever vaccine. This sequence uses TRBV12-3 or TRBV12-4 and TRBJ1-1; a tentative D match to TRBD1 spans 5 bases. The CDR3 has the sequence CASSLLGLTEAFF. The bases are TGTGCCAGCAGTTTGCTGGGGCTGACTGAAGCTTTCTTT.